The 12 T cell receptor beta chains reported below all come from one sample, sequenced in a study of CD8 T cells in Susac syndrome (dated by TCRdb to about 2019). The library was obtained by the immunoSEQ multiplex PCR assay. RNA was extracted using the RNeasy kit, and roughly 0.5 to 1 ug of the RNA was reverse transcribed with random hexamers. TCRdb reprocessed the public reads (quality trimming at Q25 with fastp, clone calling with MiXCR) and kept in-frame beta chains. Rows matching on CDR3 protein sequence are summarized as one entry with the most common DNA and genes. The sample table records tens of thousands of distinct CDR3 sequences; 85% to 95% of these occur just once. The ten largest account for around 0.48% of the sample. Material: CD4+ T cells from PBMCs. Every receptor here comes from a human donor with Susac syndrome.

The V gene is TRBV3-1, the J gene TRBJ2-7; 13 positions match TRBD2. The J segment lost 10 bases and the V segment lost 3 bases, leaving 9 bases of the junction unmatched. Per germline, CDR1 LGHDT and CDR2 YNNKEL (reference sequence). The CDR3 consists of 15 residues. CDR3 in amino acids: CASSQTGTSGTRQYF. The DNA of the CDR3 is TGTGCCAGCAGCCAGACCGGGACTAGCGGGACTCGCCAGTACTTC.

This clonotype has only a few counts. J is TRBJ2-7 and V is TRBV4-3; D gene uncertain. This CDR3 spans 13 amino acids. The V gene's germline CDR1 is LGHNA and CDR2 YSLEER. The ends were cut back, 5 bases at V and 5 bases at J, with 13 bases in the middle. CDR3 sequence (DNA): TGCGCCAGCAGCGATTATAGTGCCGACGAGCAGTACTTC. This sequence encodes CASSDYSADEQYF.

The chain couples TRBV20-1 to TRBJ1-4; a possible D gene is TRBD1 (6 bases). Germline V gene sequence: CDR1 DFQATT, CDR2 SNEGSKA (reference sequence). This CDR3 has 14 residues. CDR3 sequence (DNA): TGCAGCGTGCAAAGGGGGGCAACTAATGAAAAACTGTTTTTT. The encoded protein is CSVQRGATNEKLFF.

The CDR3 here is CASRSSRERGEQFF. In DNA form, the CDR3 reads TGTGCCAGCCGATCGAGCAGGGAGAGGGGTGAGCAGTTCTTC. The chain uses TRBV6-6 and TRBJ2-1, with D perhaps assigned TRBD1 or TRBD2 (5 bases each). Germline values: CDR1 MNHNY, CDR2 SVGAGI (reference sequence). V lost 8 bases to trimming and J lost 9 bases, with 20 bases between them. The CDR3 runs to 14 residues.

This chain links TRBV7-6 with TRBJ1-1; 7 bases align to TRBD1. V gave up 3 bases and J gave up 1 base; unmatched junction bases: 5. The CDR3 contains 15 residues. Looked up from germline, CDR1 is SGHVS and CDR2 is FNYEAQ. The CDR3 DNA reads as TGTGCCAGCAGCTTCGGGGCAGGGGGGAACACTGAAGCTTTCTTT. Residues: CASSFGAGGNTEAFF. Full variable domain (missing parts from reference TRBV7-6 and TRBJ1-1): GAGVSQSPRYKVTKRGQDVALRCDPISGHVSLYWYRQALGQGPEFLTYFNYEAQQDKSGLPNDRFSAERPEGSISTLTIQRTEQRDSAMYRCASSFGAGGNTEAFFGQGTRLTVV.

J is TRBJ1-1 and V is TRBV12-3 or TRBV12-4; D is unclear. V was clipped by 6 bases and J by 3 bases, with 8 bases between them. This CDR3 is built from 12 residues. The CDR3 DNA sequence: TGTGCCAGCAGCCTTGTATACACTGAAGCTTTCTTT. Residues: CASSLVYTEAFF.

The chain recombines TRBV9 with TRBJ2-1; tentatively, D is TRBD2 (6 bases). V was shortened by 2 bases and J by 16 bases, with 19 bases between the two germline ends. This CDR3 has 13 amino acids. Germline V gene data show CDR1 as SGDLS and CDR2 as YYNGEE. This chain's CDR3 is CASSVTGTPFLFF. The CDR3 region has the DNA TGTGCCAGCAGCGTGACCGGGACTCCGTTTTTATTCTTC.

The CDR3 loop reads CASSQDRTGFNSPLHF. The CDR3 nucleotides read TGTGCCAGCAGCCAAGATCGCACAGGCTTTAATTCACCCCTCCACTTT. The J gene is TRBJ1-6, the V gene TRBV4-2, with D possibly matching TRBD1 (5 bases). Germline V gene data show CDR1 as LGHNA and CDR2 as YNFKEQ. This CDR3 contains 16 residues. V lost 0 bases, J lost 6 bases, and 12 bases lay in between.

The CDR3 DNA reads TGTGCCAGCAGCTTATCGGGACACTCCTACGAGCAGTACTTC. Translation: CASSLSGHSYEQYF. This chain connects TRBV7-9 to TRBJ2-7; tentatively, D is TRBD1 (6 bases). Trimming removed 2 bases at V and 0 bases at J, with 8 bases between. The CDR3 is 14 amino acids. Germline V gives CDR1 SEHNR, CDR2 FQNEAQ (reference sequence).

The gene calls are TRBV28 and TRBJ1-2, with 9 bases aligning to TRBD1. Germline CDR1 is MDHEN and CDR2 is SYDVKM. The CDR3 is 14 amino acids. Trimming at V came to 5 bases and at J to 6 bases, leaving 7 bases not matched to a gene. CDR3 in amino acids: CASSTTTGGNGYTF. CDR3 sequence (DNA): TGTGCCAGCAGTACCACGACAGGGGGGAATGGCTACACCTTC.

CDR3 sequence reads: CASSGVGNSNTGELFF. The CDR3 coding sequence is TGTGCCAGCAGCGGGGTTGGGAATTCGAACACCGGGGAGCTGTTTTTT. The rearrangement joins TRBV6-6 to TRBJ2-2, with D possibly matching TRBD2 (5 bases). Trimming left V 6 bases short and J 0 bases short, with 14 bases between. CDR1 and CDR2 (germline): MNHNY, SVGAGI (reference sequence). The CDR3 is 16 residues long.

The CDR3 loop is CASSIMTGPYEQYF. The CDR3 coding sequence is TGTGCCAGCAGCATAATGACTGGGCCCTACGAGCAGTACTTC. This chain connects TRBV7-2 to TRBJ2-7, with D unclear. Germline V CDR1 and CDR2: SGHTA, FQGNSA. This CDR3 is built from 14 residues. V was trimmed by 5 bases and J by 2 bases, leaving 13 bases between them.